This T cell receptor beta chain was recovered during a study of blood T cell repertoires in COVID-19. The V segment lost 6 bases and the J segment 3 bases; nucleotides outside the gene matches: 8. The V gene's germline CDR1 is SNHLY and CDR2 FYNNEI. The CDR3 loop spans 15 amino acids. Assay used: immunoSEQ multiplex PCR; TCRdb lists only in-frame clones, some missing. The sample lists approximately 120,000 clones, 88% occurring once. The gene calls are TRBV2 and TRBJ2-4, with 7 bases that match TRBD1. The sequence came from a middle-aged man with acute or convalescent COVID-19. What was sequenced was peripheral blood. The chain's CDR3 is CASRLTGAGKNIQYF. The CDR3 DNA reads as TGTGCCAGCAGGCTCACAGGGGCAGGCAAAAACATTCAGTACTTC.